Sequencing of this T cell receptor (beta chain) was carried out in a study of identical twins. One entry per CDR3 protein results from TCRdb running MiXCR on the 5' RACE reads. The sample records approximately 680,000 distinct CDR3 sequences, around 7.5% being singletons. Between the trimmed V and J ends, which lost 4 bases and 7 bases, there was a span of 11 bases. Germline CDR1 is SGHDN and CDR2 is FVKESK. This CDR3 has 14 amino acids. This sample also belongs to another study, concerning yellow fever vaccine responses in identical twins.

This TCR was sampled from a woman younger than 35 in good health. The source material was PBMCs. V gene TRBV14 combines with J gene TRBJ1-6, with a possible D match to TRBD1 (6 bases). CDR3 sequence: CASSLFDRNSPLHF. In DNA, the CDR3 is TGTGCCAGCAGCCTCTTCGACAGGAATTCACCCCTCCACTTT.